This T cell receptor beta chain was sequenced in a study of blood T cell repertoires in COVID-19. Study as a whole: Donors in the United States, Italy and Spain gave samples during acute or convalescent COVID-19. T cells, B-cell-depleted T cells, or PBMCs supplied cDNA or gDNA.

Here immunoSEQ multiplex PCR was the method, and the copy in TCRdb shows in-frame clones only, minus some. The sample yields 250,000 or so clones, 87% seen once. Individuals drawn from approximately 26 US areas were about 18 to 95 years old. The clonotype was recovered from a woman between 25 and 40 years old with acute COVID-19. The sample comprised PBMCs or T cells enriched from blood (not recorded which).

CDR3 sequence: CAWGLGGITGMFF. The CDR3 DNA reads as TGTGCCTGGGGGCTTGGTGGAATTACGGGGATGTTTTTT. This chain joins TRBV30 and TRBJ1-4, with D unclear. Trimming shortened V by 5 bases and J by 15 bases, and 22 bases separated the two germline ends. The CDR3 runs 13 residues. Per germline, CDR1 GTSNPN and CDR2 SVGIG (reference sequence). The whole variable domain, filled in from reference TRBV30 and TRBJ1-4, reads SQTIHQWPATLVQPVGSPLSLECTVEGTSNPNLYWYRQAAGRGLQLLFYSVGIGQISSEVPQNLSASRPQDRQFILSSKKLLLSDSGFYLCAWGLGGITGMFFGSGTQLSVL.